Sequencing of this T cell receptor (beta chain) was carried out in a study of post-analysis software for immune sequencing data. General study points: Elevated frequency relative to controls characterized four or five TRBV segments in patients, TRBV5-6, TRBV5-1 and TRBV20-1 among them. Normalized Chao1 diversity was significantly reduced in patients versus controls.

cDNA libraries of TCR beta carried unique molecular identifiers. A single record per CDR3 protein comes from TCRdb applying MiXCR to the PCR reads. The sample records over 700,000 distinct CDR3 sequences, roughly 29% being singletons. The CDR3 length is 15 residues. In the case of this clonotype: Its specificity is unknown.

Sequencing was performed on blood. The clonotype was recovered from a girl aged 10 to 17 with multiple sclerosis. This chain joins TRBV21-1 and TRBJ1-2; TRBD1, as called in the table, went unchecked against the DNA. TRBV21-1 is reported as a pseudogene. The CDR3 sequence is CASSTARAADYGYTF. CDR3 coding DNA: TGTGCCAGCAGCACTGCCAGGGCGGCGGACTATGGCTACACCTTC.